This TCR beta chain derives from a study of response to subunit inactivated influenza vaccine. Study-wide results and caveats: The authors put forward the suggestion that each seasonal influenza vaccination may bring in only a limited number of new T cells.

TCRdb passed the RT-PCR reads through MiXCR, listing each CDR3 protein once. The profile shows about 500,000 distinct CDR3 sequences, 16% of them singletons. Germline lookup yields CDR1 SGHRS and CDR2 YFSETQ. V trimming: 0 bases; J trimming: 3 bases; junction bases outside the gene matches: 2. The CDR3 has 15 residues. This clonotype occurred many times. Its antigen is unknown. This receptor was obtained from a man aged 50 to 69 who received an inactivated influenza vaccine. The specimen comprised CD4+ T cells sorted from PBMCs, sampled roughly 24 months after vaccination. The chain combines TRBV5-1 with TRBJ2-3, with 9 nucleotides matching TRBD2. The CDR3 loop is CASSLGGRGTDTQYF. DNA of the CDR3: TGCGCCAGCAGCTTGGGCGGGAGGGGGACAGATACGCAGTATTTT.